These 32 T cell receptor beta chains were sequenced from one sample in a study of blood T cell repertoires in COVID-19. Clones were sequenced by immunoSEQ multiplex PCR, and TCRdb holds only the in-frame ones, with some missing. Of 300,000 or so clones listed, just over 90% are singletons. Sequencing used peripheral blood. Receptors were obtained from a young woman with COVID-19, enrolled during active disease.

The rearrangement links TRBV6-6 to TRBJ2-1; the D gene is possibly TRBD2 (6 bases). The CDR3 spans 15 residues. Germline V gene lookup returns CDR1 MNHNY and CDR2 SVGAGI (reference sequence). The germline V and J ends were trimmed by 2 bases and 7 bases, with 15 bases remaining between them. This chain's CDR3 is CASSYGAGRRNEQFF. The CDR3 DNA sequence: TGTGCCAGCAGTTACGGGGCGGGACGGAGGAATGAGCAGTTCTTC.

The chain uses TRBV5-1 and TRBJ2-5, with D hard to call. The V gene lost 0 bases and the J gene lost 0 bases, with 9 bases spanning the gap. The germline CDR1 and CDR2 sequences are SGHRS and YFSETQ. This CDR3 comprises 15 residues. CDR3 in DNA: TGCGCCAGCAGCTTGGGACCGAGGAACCAAGAGACCCAGTACTTC. Translated: CASSLGPRNQETQYF.

V gene TRBV2 combines with J gene TRBJ2-7; 8 nucleotides match TRBD1. The V gene's germline CDR1 is SNHLY and CDR2 FYNNEI. Trimming cost V 10 bases and J 2 bases; bases outside gene matches: 13. The CDR3 sequence is 15 residues long. CDR3 sequence: CATRVDRVGPYEQYF. As DNA, the CDR3 is TGTGCCACCAGAGTGGACAGGGTCGGCCCCTACGAGCAGTACTTC.

This chain uses TRBV2 with TRBJ1-3; D is uncertain. V was clipped by 7 bases and J by 4 bases, with 14 bases between them. Germline V gene lookup returns CDR1 SNHLY and CDR2 FYNNEI. The CDR3 totals 14 residues. The CDR3 DNA reads TGTGCCAGCATTCCCTCAGCTAGAGGAAACACCATATATTTT. Encoded protein: CASIPSARGNTIYF.

J is TRBJ2-3 and V is TRBV29-1; the match to TRBD1 covers 9 bases. Germline lookup yields CDR1 SQVTM and CDR2 ANQGSEA. The CDR3 sequence is 11 residues long. V lost 7 bases and J lost 6; bases outside the gene matches: 2. The CDR3 DNA reads TGCAGCGGTGACAGGGGGGATACGCAGTATTTT. This gives the protein CSGDRGDTQYF.

This clone was detected only a few times. The chain's CDR3 is CASSYTLLADTQYF. CDR3 nucleotide sequence: TGTGCCAGCAGTTACACTCTGTTGGCAGATACGCAGTATTTT. The gene calls are TRBV6-2 or TRBV6-3 and TRBJ2-3; D is undetermined. The V and J ends lost 2 bases and 4 bases respectively, with 10 bases between them. CDR3 size: 14 residues. Germline V lookup: CDR1 MNHEY, CDR2 SVGEGT.

The J gene is TRBJ2-7, the V gene TRBV11-2; D is possibly TRBD1 (6 bases). Trimming removed 2 bases from V and 2 bases from J, with 7 bases in between. Per the germline V gene, CDR1 is SGHAT and CDR2 is FQNNGV. The CDR3 runs 13 residues. The CDR3 sequence: CASSLWTAYEQYF. The CDR3 DNA is TGTGCCAGCAGCTTATGGACAGCCTACGAGCAGTACTTC.

The V call is TRBV19, the J call TRBJ1-1; possibly TRBD1 for D (6 bases). CDR3 length: 16 amino acids. Trimming pared 0 bases from V and 4 bases from J, leaving 15 bases between. CDR1 is LNHDA and CDR2 is SQIVND in the germline V gene (reference sequence). The CDR3 sequence is CASSIDSGGSGTEAFF. The CDR3 nucleotides read TGTGCCAGTAGTATAGATTCGGGGGGCTCGGGCACTGAAGCTTTCTTT.

This clone was counted a few times. This chain uses TRBV5-5 with TRBJ1-2, with 9 bases that match TRBD1. The V gene's germline CDR1 is SGHKS and CDR2 YYEKEE (reference sequence). The V and J ends lost 4 bases and 7 bases, in that order; junction bases with no gene match: 11. The CDR3 has 15 amino acids. DNA for the CDR3: TGTGCCAGCAGCGCTCCGACAGGGGGAAATGGTGGCTACACCTTC. It codes for CASSAPTGGNGGYTF.

V and J are TRBV19 and TRBJ2-7, with D perhaps TRBD2 (6 bases). V was clipped by 5 bases and J by 2 bases, with 13 bases between them. Germline V gives CDR1 LNHDA, CDR2 SQIVND (reference sequence). The CDR3 length is 14 residues. The CDR3 is CASSSASAPYEQYF. In nucleotides, the CDR3 is TGTGCCAGTAGTTCCGCTAGCGCTCCCTACGAGCAGTACTTC.

The V gene is TRBV5-1, the J gene TRBJ2-1; the match to TRBD1 covers 9 bases. Trimming removed 3 bases from V and 6 bases from J; junction bases left unmatched: 7. Germline V gene sequence: CDR1 SGHRS, CDR2 YFSETQ. This CDR3 contains 15 residues. CDR3 sequence reads: CASSSGTGTANEQFF. The CDR3 DNA follows: TGCGCCAGCAGCTCCGGGACAGGGACGGCCAATGAGCAGTTCTTC.

The genes are TRBV10-3 and TRBJ2-7, with D uncertain. The V and J ends lost 6 bases and 0 bases respectively, with 6 bases between them. The CDR3 runs to 12 residues. From germline, CDR1 is ENHRY and CDR2 SYGVKD. CDR3 amino acids: CAIRGSSYEQYF. DNA of the CDR3: TGTGCCATCAGGGGCAGCTCCTACGAGCAGTACTTC.

This chain links TRBV5-1 with TRBJ2-2, with 8 bases fitting TRBD1. The ends lost 4 bases at V and 5 bases at J; junction bases unmatched: 10. Germline V gives CDR1 SGHRS, CDR2 YFSETQ. The CDR3 totals 16 residues. CDR3 nucleotides: TGCGCCAGCAGCCCTACCTCGGACAGGGCTACCGGGGAGCTGTTTTTT. Encoded protein: CASSPTSDRATGELFF.

V usage is TRBV4-1 and J usage is TRBJ2-1; maybe TRBD1 (6 bases). The germline gives CDR1 MGHRA, CDR2 YSYEKL. The length of the CDR3 is 15 residues. Trimming stripped 1 base from V and 7 bases from J, with 14 bases between. CDR3 residues: CASSQVGTRRNEQFF. CDR3 DNA sequence: TGCGCCAGCAGCCAAGTTGGGACAAGGAGGAATGAGCAGTTCTTC.

The chain couples TRBV18 to TRBJ2-7; 10 bases match TRBD1. Germline assignment: CDR1 KGHSH and CDR2 LQKENI. V gave up 2 bases and J gave up 4 bases; unmatched junction bases: 5. This CDR3 contains 15 residues. CDR3 region: CASSPMGTGDYEQYF. As DNA, the CDR3 is TGTGCCAGCTCACCAATGGGGACAGGGGATTACGAGCAGTACTTC. Full variable domain (missing parts from reference TRBV18 and TRBJ2-7): NAGVMQNPRHLVRRRGQEARLRCSPMKGHSHVYWYRQLPEEGLKFMVYLQKENIIDESGMPKERFSAEFPKEGPSILRIQQVVRGDSAAYFCASSPMGTGDYEQYFGPGTRLTVT.

A single count supports this clone. V is TRBV28 and J is TRBJ1-4; TRBD1 might be the D (6 bases). Germline values: CDR1 MDHEN, CDR2 SYDVKM. This CDR3 has 14 amino acids. Trimming took off 5 bases at V and 7 bases at J, with 14 bases between the two ends. CDR3 loop: CASSLPGHSEKLFF. The CDR3 nucleotides read TGTGCCAGCAGTCTCCCGGGACATAGTGAAAAACTGTTTTTT.

In this sample, this clone turned up once. The chain links TRBV5-1 to TRBJ1-5, with 7 bases that match TRBD1. Per the germline V gene, CDR1 is SGHRS and CDR2 is YFSETQ. J gave up 2 bases and V 4 bases, and 3 bases lay outside the gene matches. The CDR3 is made up of 14 amino acids. DNA of the CDR3: TGCGCCAGCAGCGATACAGGGGGCAATCAGCCCCAGCATTTT. As protein: CASSDTGGNQPQHF.

This clone appeared once. The junction shows a germline mismatch at one end, possibly a read error. The V and J genes are TRBV19 and TRBJ2-2, with 10 bases lining up with TRBD1. CDR3 size: 16 residues. Germline CDR1 is LNHDA and CDR2 is SQIVND (reference sequence). CDR3 amino acids: CASNIRQGARTGELFF. CDR3 bases: TGTGCCAGTAATATACGACAGGGGGCTCGAACCGGGGAGCTGTTTTTT.

V usage is TRBV15 and J usage is TRBJ1-1; D is perhaps TRBD1 (5 bases). Trimming took 1 base from V and 0 from J, leaving 6 bases between them. The CDR3 length is 14 residues. CDR1 is LNHNV and CDR2 is YYDKDF in the germline V gene (reference sequence). The CDR3 loop is CATSRGTLNTEAFF. CDR3 in DNA: TGTGCCACCAGCAGAGGGACACTGAACACTGAAGCTTTCTTT.

This chain uses TRBV28 with TRBJ2-1; D may be TRBD2 (6 bases). The germline V and J ends were trimmed by 6 bases and 0 bases, with 6 bases remaining between them. There are 13 residues in the CDR3. Germline loops: CDR1 MDHEN, CDR2 SYDVKM. The DNA of the CDR3 is TGTGCCAGCAGCGGGGGCTCCTACAATGAGCAGTTCTTC. It is translated as CASSGGSYNEQFF.

The chain has TRBV3-1 (or the pseudogene TRBV3-2) and TRBJ1-1, with 10 nucleotides matching TRBD1. Germline CDR1 reads LGHDT; CDR2 reads YNNKEL (reference sequence). The CDR3 has 15 residues. The V gene end was trimmed by 2 bases and the J gene end by 7 bases; junction bases not matched to a gene: 7. CDR3 protein: CASSQTLTGGGEAFF. The CDR3 nucleotides read TGTGCCAGCAGCCAAACCCTGACAGGGGGCGGTGAAGCTTTCTTT.

The table lists this clone with a count of one. The chain employs TRBV10-2 and TRBJ2-1; 8 bases align to TRBD2. The ends lost 6 bases at V and 4 bases at J; junction bases unmatched: 5. CDR3 length equals 14 residues. CDR1 and CDR2 from the germline V gene are WSHSY and SAAADI. The CDR3, as DNA: TGCGCCAGCAGCCTAGCGGGTTTATACAATGAGCAGTTCTTC. Translating gives CASSLAGLYNEQFF.

The V call is TRBV18, the J call TRBJ2-1, with TRBD2 matching 7 bases. Germline assignment: CDR1 KGHSH and CDR2 LQKENI. The CDR3 is 15 amino acids. The V gene end was trimmed by 2 bases and the J gene end by 6 bases; junction bases not matched to a gene: 7. The CDR3 sequence: CASSPSGPSGNEQFF. DNA of the CDR3: TGTGCCAGCTCACCATCGGGGCCTAGCGGCAATGAGCAGTTCTTC.

V gene TRBV6-5 combines with J gene TRBJ2-1; 13 positions match TRBD2. The germline gives CDR1 MNHEY, CDR2 SVGAGI. The junction had 2 bases not matched to a gene; V was cut back by 7 bases and J by 5 bases. This CDR3 spans 14 amino acids. The CDR3 is CASKLAGGHNEQFF. The CDR3 region has the DNA TGTGCCAGCAAACTAGCGGGAGGGCACAATGAGCAGTTCTTC.

CDR3 in DNA: TGCGCCAGCAGCCAAGAAAGCGGGATCTCAGATACGCAGTATTTT. Its protein product is CASSQESGISDTQYF. The chain couples TRBV4-1 to TRBJ2-3; 7 nucleotides line up with TRBD2. Germline assignment: CDR1 MGHRA and CDR2 YSYEKL. CDR3 length equals 15 residues. After removal of 0 bases from V and 4 bases from J, the junction contained 4 bases not matched to a gene.

The chain links TRBV29-1 to TRBJ1-1; D may be TRBD1 (5 bases). Germline-derived CDR1 and CDR2 are SQVTM and ANQGSEA. The CDR3 contains 12 residues. V was pared by 1 base and J by 6 bases, with 9 bases between. The CDR3: CSVEGGGPEAFF. CDR3 DNA sequence: TGCAGCGTTGAAGGGGGCGGCCCTGAAGCTTTCTTT.

Points on this clone: This specimen includes other DNA sequences encoding the same CDR3. This rearrangement joins TRBV5-1 to TRBJ2-7, with 11 bases lining up with TRBD1. V lost 0 bases, J lost 4 bases, and 3 bases stayed unmatched. This CDR3 comprises 15 residues. CDR1 is SGHRS and CDR2 is YFSETQ in the germline V gene. CDR3: CASSLAGTGGYEQYF. Written as DNA, the CDR3 is TGCGCCAGCAGCTTGGCCGGGACAGGGGGTTACGAGCAGTACTTC.

This chain joins TRBV2 and TRBJ2-2; TRBD2 is a possible D gene (5 bases). The CDR3 contains 15 residues. CDR1 and CDR2 from the germline V gene are SNHLY and FYNNEI. The germline V and J ends were trimmed by 6 bases and 1 base, with 12 bases remaining between them. CDR3 sequence: CASRPSSGNTGELFF. The CDR3 DNA follows: TGTGCCAGCAGACCGTCCAGCGGGAACACCGGGGAGCTGTTTTTT.

This clone was seen only once. The CDR3 loop reads CASSHRETEQYF. CDR3 coding DNA: TGTGCCAGCAGCCACAGGGAAACCGAGCAGTACTTC. V usage is TRBV11-2 and J usage is TRBJ2-7, with D possibly TRBD1 on 6 matching bases. This CDR3 region has 12 residues. Trimming took 5 bases from V and 6 from J, leaving 11 bases between them. CDR1 and CDR2 from the germline V gene are SGHAT and FQNNGV. The entire variable domain, with the rest obtained from reference TRBV11-2 and TRBJ2-7, is as follows: EAGVAQSPRYKIIEKRQSVAFWCNPISGHATLYWYQQILGQGPKLLIQFQNNGVVDDSQLPKDRFSAERLKGVDSTLKIQPAKLEDSAVYLCASSHRETEQYFGPGTRLTVT.

V and J are TRBV15 and TRBJ1-1; 10 nucleotides match TRBD1. The CDR3 sequence is 15 residues long. Looked up from germline, CDR1 is LNHNV and CDR2 is YYDKDF (reference sequence). V lost 1 base and J lost 6; bases outside the gene matches: 5. Written as DNA, the CDR3 is TGTGCCACCAGCAGAGGAGGGACAGGGGTCCCTGAAGCTTTCTTT. Amino acids: CATSRGGTGVPEAFF.

The chain uses TRBV11-3 and TRBJ2-2; D not certain. Trimming removed 0 bases from V and 0 bases from J, with 8 bases in between. The CDR3 runs to 16 residues. Per germline, CDR1 SGHNT and CDR2 YENEEA. The CDR3 is CASSLDPGSNTGELFF. The CDR3 nucleotides read TGTGCCAGCAGCTTAGACCCGGGTTCGAACACCGGGGAGCTGTTTTTT.

CDR3 sequence (DNA): TGCGCCAGCAGCCAGGGACAGCTCACCGGGGAGCTGTTTTTT. Its translation: CASSQGQLTGELFF. The J gene is TRBJ2-2, the V gene TRBV5-1; 7 bases match TRBD1. The CDR3 has 14 amino acids. Trimming removed 4 bases from V and 4 bases from J; junction bases left unmatched: 4. Looked up from germline, CDR1 is SGHRS and CDR2 is YFSETQ.